This T cell receptor (beta chain) was found in a study of T cell repertoires in cytomegalovirus infection. The wider study: Recently identified HLA-C-restricted CMV epitopes were among the peptides used. The public TCR beta signatures pointed to both CMV infection and matching HLA type.

Study-level points and caveats: The study found HLA-C-restricted CMV-specific TCR beta clonotypes dominating the ex vivo response. The cumulative frequency of public TCR beta families distinguished individuals who carried CMV together with the relevant HLA.

This clonotype has a count of ten or more. Its specificity is unknown. From the reads, TCRdb called clonotypes with MiXCR, one entry per CDR3 protein. Of some 940,000 distinct CDR3 sequences listed, around 29% were seen once; the top ten hold 11% to 15%. The source of this sequence is a human donor in good health (CMV status not recorded). Some clones in this sample may be carry-over from other donors' samples. Sequences were derived from cultured CD8+ T cells from PBMCs, sampled from culture after CMV antigen stimulation.

This CDR3 reads CASSPLRGLFYGYTF. The CDR3 nucleotides are TGTGCCAGCAGCCCCCTAAGGGGGCTCTTTTATGGCTACACCTTC. This chain uses TRBV6-6 with TRBJ1-2; 7 bases match TRBD1. The CDR3 sequence is 15 residues long. V was clipped by 6 bases and J by 5 bases; unmatched bases: 12. CDR1 and CDR2 from the germline V gene are MNHNY and SVGAGI (reference sequence).